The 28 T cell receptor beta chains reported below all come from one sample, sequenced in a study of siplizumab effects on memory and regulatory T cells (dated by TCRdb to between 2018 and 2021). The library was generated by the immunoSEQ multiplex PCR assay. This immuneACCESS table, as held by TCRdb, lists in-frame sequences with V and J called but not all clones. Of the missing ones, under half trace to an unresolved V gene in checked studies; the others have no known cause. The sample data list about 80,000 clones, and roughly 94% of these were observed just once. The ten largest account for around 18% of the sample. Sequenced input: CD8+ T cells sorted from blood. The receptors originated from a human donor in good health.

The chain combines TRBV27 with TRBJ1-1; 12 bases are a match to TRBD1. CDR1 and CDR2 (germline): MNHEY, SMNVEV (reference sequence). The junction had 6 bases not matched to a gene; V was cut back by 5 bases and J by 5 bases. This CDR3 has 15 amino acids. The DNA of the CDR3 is TGTGCCAGCAGTAGGGACAGGGGGCTCGGAACTGAAGCTTTCTTT. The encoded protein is CASSRDRGLGTEAFF.

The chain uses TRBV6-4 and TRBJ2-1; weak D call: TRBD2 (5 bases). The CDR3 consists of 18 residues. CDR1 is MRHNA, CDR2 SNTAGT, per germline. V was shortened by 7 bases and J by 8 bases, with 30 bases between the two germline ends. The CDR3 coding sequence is TGTGCCAGCACCGTTTGTCGCGGACTTACCACCATTTTGGATGAGCAGTTCTTC. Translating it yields CASTVCRGLTTILDEQFF.

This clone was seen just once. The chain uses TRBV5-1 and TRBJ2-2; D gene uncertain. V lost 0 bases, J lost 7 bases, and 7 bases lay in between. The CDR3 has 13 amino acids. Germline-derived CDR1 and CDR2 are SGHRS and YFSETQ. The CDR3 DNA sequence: TGCGCCAGCAGCTTGGATGTCGTCGGGGAGCTGTTTTTT. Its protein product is CASSLDVVGELFF.

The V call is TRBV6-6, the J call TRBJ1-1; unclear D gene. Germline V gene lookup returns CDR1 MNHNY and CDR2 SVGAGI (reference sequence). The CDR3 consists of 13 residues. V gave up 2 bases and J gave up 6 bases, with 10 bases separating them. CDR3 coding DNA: TGTGCCAGCAGTTACAACAGACCCCCTGAAGCTTTCTTT. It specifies CASSYNRPPEAFF.

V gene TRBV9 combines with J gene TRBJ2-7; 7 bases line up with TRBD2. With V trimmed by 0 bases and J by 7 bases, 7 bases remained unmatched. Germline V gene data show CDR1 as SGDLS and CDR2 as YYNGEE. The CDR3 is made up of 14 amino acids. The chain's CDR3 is CASSVEVTAGEQYF. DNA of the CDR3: TGTGCCAGCAGCGTAGAAGTGACAGCGGGGGAGCAGTACTTC.

The CDR3 reads CASSRQGSPKNIQYF. CDR3 nucleotides: TGTGCCAGCAGTCGACAGGGTAGTCCCAAAAACATTCAGTACTTC. This rearrangement joins TRBV28 to TRBJ2-4; 7 bases fit TRBD1. Germline V gene lookup returns CDR1 MDHEN and CDR2 SYDVKM. V was pared by 5 bases and J by 2 bases, with 6 bases of the junction left unmatched. The CDR3 has 15 residues.

The CDR3 spells CASSSITSGPYEQYF. As DNA, the CDR3 is TGTGCCAGCAGCTCTATTACTAGCGGTCCCTACGAGCAGTACTTC. This chain links TRBV5-6 with TRBJ2-7; 8 bases match TRBD2. With V trimmed by 3 bases and J by 2 bases, 7 bases remained unmatched. The germline V gene has CDR1 SGHDT and CDR2 YYEEEE. This CDR3 is 15 amino acids long.

The CDR3 DNA is TGTGCCAGCTCACTCCGGCGGGAGGGCTACGAGCAGTACTTC. It is translated as CASSLRREGYEQYF. The rearrangement uses TRBV18 and TRBJ2-7; 9 positions agree with TRBD2. V lost 4 bases to trimming and J lost 3 bases; unmatched junction nucleotides: 4. The germline gives CDR1 KGHSH, CDR2 LQKENI. CDR3 length: 14 amino acids.

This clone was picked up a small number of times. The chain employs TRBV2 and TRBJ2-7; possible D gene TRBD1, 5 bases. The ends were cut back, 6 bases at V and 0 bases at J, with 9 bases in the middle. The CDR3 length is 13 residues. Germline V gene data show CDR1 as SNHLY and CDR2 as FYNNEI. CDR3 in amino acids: CASSDRSSYEQYF. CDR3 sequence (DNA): TGTGCCAGCAGCGACAGAAGCTCCTACGAGCAGTACTTC.

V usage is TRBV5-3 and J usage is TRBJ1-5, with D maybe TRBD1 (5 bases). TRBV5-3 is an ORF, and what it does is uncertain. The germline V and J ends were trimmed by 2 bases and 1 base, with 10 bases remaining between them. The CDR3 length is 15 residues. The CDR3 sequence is CARSFRDPSNQPQHF. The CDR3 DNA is TGTGCCAGAAGCTTCAGGGACCCCAGCAATCAGCCCCAGCATTTT.

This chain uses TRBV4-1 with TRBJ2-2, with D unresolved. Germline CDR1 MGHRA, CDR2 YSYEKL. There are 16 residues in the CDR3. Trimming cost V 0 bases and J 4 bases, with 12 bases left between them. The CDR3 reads CASSQDSQVGTGELFF. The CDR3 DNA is TGCGCCAGCAGCCAAGATAGCCAAGTCGGCACCGGGGAGCTGTTTTTT.

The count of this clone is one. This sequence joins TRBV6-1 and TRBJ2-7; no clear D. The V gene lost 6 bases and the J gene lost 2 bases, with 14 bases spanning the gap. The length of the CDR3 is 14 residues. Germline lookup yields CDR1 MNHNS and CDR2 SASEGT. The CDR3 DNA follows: TGTGCCAGCAGGGTACAAAGTATCACCTACGAGCAGTACTTC. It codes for CASRVQSITYEQYF.

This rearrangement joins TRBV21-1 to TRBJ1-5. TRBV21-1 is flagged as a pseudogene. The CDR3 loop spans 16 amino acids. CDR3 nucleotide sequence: TGTGCCAGCAGCAAAGTGGTCTACGCGGGACGCCAGCCCCAGCATTTT. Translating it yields CASSKVVYAGRQPQHF.

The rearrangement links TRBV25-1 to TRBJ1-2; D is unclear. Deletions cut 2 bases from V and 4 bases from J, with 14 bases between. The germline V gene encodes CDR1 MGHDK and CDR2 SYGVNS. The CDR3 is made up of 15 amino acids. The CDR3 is CASSEPARRGYGYTF. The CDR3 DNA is TGTGCCAGCAGTGAACCAGCACGGCGGGGCTATGGCTACACCTTC.

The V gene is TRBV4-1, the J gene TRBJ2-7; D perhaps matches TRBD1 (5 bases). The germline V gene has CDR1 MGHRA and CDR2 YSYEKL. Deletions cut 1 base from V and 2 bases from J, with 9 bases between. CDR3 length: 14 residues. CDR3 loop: CASSQGGYTYEQYF. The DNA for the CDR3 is TGCGCCAGCAGCCAAGGGGGCTATACCTACGAGCAGTACTTC.

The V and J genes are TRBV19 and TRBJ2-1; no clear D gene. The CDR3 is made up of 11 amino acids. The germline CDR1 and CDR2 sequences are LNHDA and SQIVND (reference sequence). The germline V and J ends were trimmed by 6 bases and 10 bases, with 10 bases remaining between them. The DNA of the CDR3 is TGTGCCAGTAGCATGGGGATAGAGCAGTTCTTC. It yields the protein CASSMGIEQFF.

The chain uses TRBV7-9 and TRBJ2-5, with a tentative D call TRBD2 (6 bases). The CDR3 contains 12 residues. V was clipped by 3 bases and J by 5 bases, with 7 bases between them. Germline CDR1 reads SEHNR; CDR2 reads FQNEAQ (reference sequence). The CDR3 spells CASSFREETQYF. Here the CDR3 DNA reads TGTGCCAGCAGCTTCCGGGAGGAGACCCAGTACTTC. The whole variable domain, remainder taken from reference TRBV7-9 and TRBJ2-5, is DTGVSQNPRHKITKRGQNVTFRCDPISEHNRLYWYRQTLGQGPEFLTYFQNEAQLEKSRLLSDRFSAERPKGSFSTLEIQRTEQGDSAMYLCASSFREETQYFGPGTRLLVL.

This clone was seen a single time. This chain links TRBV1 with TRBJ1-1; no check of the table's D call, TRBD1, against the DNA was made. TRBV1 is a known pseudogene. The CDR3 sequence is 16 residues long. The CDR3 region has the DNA TGCACCAGCAGCCTCACCCGAAGGGGGAAGCGGACTGAAGCTTTCTTT. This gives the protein CTSSLTRRGKRTEAFF.

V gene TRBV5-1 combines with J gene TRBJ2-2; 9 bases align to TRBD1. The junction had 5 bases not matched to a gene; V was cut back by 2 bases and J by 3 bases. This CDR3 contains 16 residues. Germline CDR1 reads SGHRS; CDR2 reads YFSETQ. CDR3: CASSFPGQGYTGELFF. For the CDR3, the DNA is TGCGCCAGCAGCTTCCCGGGACAGGGTTACACCGGGGAGCTGTTTTTT.

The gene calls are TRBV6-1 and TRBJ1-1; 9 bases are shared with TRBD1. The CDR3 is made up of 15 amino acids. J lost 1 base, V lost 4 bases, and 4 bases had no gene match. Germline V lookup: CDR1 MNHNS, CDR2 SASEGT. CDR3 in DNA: TGTGCCAGCAGTGCGTGGACAGGGGAGAACACTGAAGCTTTCTTT. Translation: CASSAWTGENTEAFF.

The CDR3 DNA follows: TGCGCCAGCAGTGATCCGCGACAGGGGGCAACTGAAGCTTTCTTT. It encodes CASSDPRQGATEAFF. This sequence joins TRBV10-1 and TRBJ1-1; 10 bases are a match to TRBD1. Germline V CDR1 and CDR2: WNHNN, SYGVQD (reference sequence). This CDR3 spans 15 amino acids. J lost 5 bases, V lost 3 bases, and 6 bases had no gene match.

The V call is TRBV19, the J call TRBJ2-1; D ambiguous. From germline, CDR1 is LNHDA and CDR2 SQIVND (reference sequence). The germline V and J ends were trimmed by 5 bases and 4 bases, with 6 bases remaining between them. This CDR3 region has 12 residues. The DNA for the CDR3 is TGTGCCAGTAGTGCTCAATACAATGAGCAGTTCTTC. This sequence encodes CASSAQYNEQFF.

CDR3 DNA: TGCAGCGTTGAAGCAGACAACGCTTTTGGCTACACCTTC. Residues: CSVEADNAFGYTF. This sequence joins TRBV29-1 and TRBJ1-2; no clear D gene. The CDR3 extends over 13 amino acids. The V gene's germline CDR1 is SQVTM and CDR2 ANQGSEA. V was cut by 1 base and J by 7 bases, with 13 bases left in between.

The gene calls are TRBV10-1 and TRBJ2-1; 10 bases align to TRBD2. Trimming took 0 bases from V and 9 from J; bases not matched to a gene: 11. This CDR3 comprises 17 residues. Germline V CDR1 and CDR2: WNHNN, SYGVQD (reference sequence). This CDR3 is CASSESGGGLALGEQFF. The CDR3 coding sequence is TGCGCCAGCAGTGAGTCGGGTGGGGGACTAGCGCTCGGTGAGCAGTTCTTC.

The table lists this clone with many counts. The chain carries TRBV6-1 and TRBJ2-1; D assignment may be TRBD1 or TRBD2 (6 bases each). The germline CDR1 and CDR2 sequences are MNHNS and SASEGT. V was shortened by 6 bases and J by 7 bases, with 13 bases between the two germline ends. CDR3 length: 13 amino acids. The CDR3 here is CASSGGGLNEQFF. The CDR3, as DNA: TGTGCCAGCAGCGGAGGGGGACTGAATGAGCAGTTCTTC.

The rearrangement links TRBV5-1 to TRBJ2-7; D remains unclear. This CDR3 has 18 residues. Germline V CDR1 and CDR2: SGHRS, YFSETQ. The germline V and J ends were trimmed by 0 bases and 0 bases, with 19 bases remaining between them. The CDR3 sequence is CASSLAGLLGKSSYEQYF. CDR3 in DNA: TGCGCCAGCAGCTTGGCTGGCCTCTTGGGTAAAAGCTCCTACGAGCAGTACTTC.

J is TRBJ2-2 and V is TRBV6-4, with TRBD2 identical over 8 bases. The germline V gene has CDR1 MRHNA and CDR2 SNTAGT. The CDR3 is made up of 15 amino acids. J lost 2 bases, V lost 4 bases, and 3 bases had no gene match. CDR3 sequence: CASSVLADNTGELFF. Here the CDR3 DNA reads TGTGCCAGCAGTGTACTAGCGGATAACACCGGGGAGCTGTTTTTT.

CDR3 nucleotide sequence: TGTGCCAGCAGTTTACTAGCGGCAACCTACAATGAGCAGTTCTTC. Translation gives CASSLLAATYNEQFF. V and J are TRBV28 and TRBJ2-1; 7 bases align to TRBD2. V dropped 2 bases and J dropped 2; count of bases not matched to a gene: 3. The CDR3 is 15 amino acids. Germline lookup yields CDR1 MDHEN and CDR2 SYDVKM.